Listed here are 10 T cell receptor beta chains from one sample, sequenced in a study of PD-1 blockade in classical Hodgkin lymphoma. Profiled with immunoSEQ multiplex PCR; TCRdb holds only in-frame clones, not every one. The sample shows more than 15,000 clones, about 80% of them seen only once. Time point: cycle 4 day 1 (C4D1), after less than seven weeks of nivolumab. Every patient was affected by relapse after autologous stem cell transplantation, while exposure to brentuximab vedotin was not uniform. This sample comprised peripheral blood mononuclear cells (PBMCs), obtained before the fourth cycle of nivolumab. These receptors were collected from a human donor with classical Hodgkin lymphoma.

The V and J genes are TRBV18 and TRBJ1-1; 8 bases are shared with TRBD1. The ends lost 1 base at V and 3 bases at J; junction bases unmatched: 10. Germline V gene data show CDR1 as KGHSH and CDR2 as LQKENI. The CDR3 is 17 residues long. The CDR3 DNA reads TGTGCCAGCTCACCACGCTTCCAGGGGGCTGCGTACACTGAAGCTTTCTTT. It codes for CASSPRFQGAAYTEAFF.

This clone has just a few counts. The chain carries TRBV5-5 and TRBJ2-5, with TRBD2 identical over 7 bases. V gave up 0 bases and J gave up 5 bases; unmatched junction bases: 4. Germline V lookup: CDR1 SGHKS, CDR2 YYEKEE (reference sequence). The CDR3 is 14 residues long. CDR3 sequence: CASSLEGGKETQYF. The CDR3, as DNA: TGTGCCAGCAGCTTGGAGGGAGGGAAGGAGACCCAGTACTTC. Complete variable domain (other parts from reference TRBV5-5 and TRBJ2-5): DAGVTQSPTHLIKTRGQQVTLRCSPISGHKSVSWYQQVLGQGPQFIFQYYEKEERGRGNFPDRFSARQFPNYSSELNVNALLLGDSALYLCASSLEGGKETQYFGPGTRLLVL.

The chain couples TRBV7-8 to TRBJ2-3; D is uncertain. The V and J ends lost 6 bases and 0 bases respectively, with 4 bases between them. Germline CDR1 SGHVS, CDR2 FQNEAQ. CDR3 length: 12 residues. The CDR3 nucleotides are TGTGCCAGCAGTCTGAGCACAGATACGCAGTATTTT. Its translation is CASSLSTDTQYF.

The chain couples TRBV12-5 to TRBJ1-2; D possibly corresponds to TRBD1 (5 bases). Per germline, CDR1 LGHNT and CDR2 FRNRAP. This CDR3 is built from 12 residues. V was pared by 9 bases and J by 4 bases, with 12 bases between. CDR3 sequence (DNA): TGTGCTAGCGCCCCGGGGGGCTATGGCTACACCTTC. Protein: CASAPGGYGYTF.

This clone was picked up a small number of times. V usage is TRBV4-3 and J usage is TRBJ1-2; unclear D gene. This CDR3 region has 14 residues. The V end was cut by 0 bases, the J end by 5 bases, with 10 bases between. Looked up from germline, CDR1 is LGHNA and CDR2 is YSLEER. This CDR3 is CASSQDYGPYGYTF. The CDR3 DNA reads as TGCGCCAGCAGCCAAGATTATGGTCCGTATGGCTACACCTTC.

The chain uses TRBV2 and TRBJ2-7; 7 bases map to TRBD1. V lost 6 bases, J lost 0 bases, and 5 bases stayed unmatched. CDR3 length equals 14 residues. Germline loops: CDR1 SNHLY, CDR2 FYNNEI. This CDR3 reads CASSPTGRSYEQYF. The CDR3 DNA follows: TGTGCCAGCAGCCCGACAGGGCGCTCCTACGAGCAGTACTTC.

The V call is TRBV9, the J call TRBJ2-1; 9 bases map to TRBD2. From germline, CDR1 is SGDLS and CDR2 YYNGEE. This CDR3 comprises 16 residues. V dropped 4 bases and J dropped 1; count of bases not matched to a gene: 6. As DNA, the CDR3 is TGTGCCAGCAGCCCTGGAGCGGGGGGATCCTACAATGAGCAGTTCTTC. This encodes CASSPGAGGSYNEQFF.

The rearrangement joins TRBV11-2 to TRBJ1-1; a weak D match, TRBD1 (6 bases). Trimming took off 4 bases at V and 3 bases at J, with 15 bases between the two ends. CDR1 is SGHAT and CDR2 is FQNNGV in the germline V gene. The CDR3 loop spans 15 amino acids. In DNA, the CDR3 is TGTGCCAGCAGCTCCTTGGGGGGGGCGTACACTGAAGCTTTCTTT. Its translation is CASSSLGGAYTEAFF.

The chain uses TRBV7-9 and TRBJ2-5; the D gene is possibly TRBD2 (5 bases). The V gene's germline CDR1 is SEHNR and CDR2 FQNEAQ (reference sequence). CDR3 size: 15 residues. Trimming pared 1 base from V and 2 bases from J, leaving 11 bases between. The CDR3 DNA follows: TGTGCCAGCAGCTTAGACCGACTATTTCAAGAGACCCAGTACTTC. Its translation: CASSLDRLFQETQYF.

This chain uses TRBV19 with TRBJ1-2; D uncertain. This CDR3 region has 16 residues. Trimming removed 2 bases from V and 6 bases from J, with 19 bases in between. Germline V gene data show CDR1 as LNHDA and CDR2 as SQIVND (reference sequence). Written as DNA, the CDR3 is TGTGCCAGTAGTATACAATTCCTCGTGGCGGGTCATGGCTACACCTTC. It yields the protein CASSIQFLVAGHGYTF.